These 22 T cell receptor beta chains were all obtained from the same sample, sequenced in a study of molecular identifiers for immune sequencing clone quantification (dated by TCRdb to the late 2010s). Library generation was performed with PCR. This sample was sequenced with a NextSeq 500. TCRdb reprocessing: public reads trimmed at Q25 with fastp, clones called with MiXCR, in-frame beta chains kept. One record per CDR3 amino acid sequence lists the most common genes and DNA. This sample holds about 500,000 distinct CDR3 sequences; 25% were observed only once. Together, the top ten hold 0.7% to 0.9% of the sample. The specimen was naive CD8+ T cells from blood, with Jurkat cell RNA spiked in. The sample's cell subset or site, from its label and the paper: FACS-sorted CD8+CD4-CCR7+CD45RA+ naive T cells. All receptors derive from a human donor in good health. Some libraries in this study had Jurkat cell RNA spiked in.

This clonotype was detected many times. The chain carries TRBV6-2 or TRBV6-3 and TRBJ1-1; D may be TRBD1 (5 bases). This CDR3 has 12 amino acids. Trimming shortened V by 5 bases and J by 6 bases, and 10 bases separated the two germline ends. Germline CDR1 reads MNHEY; CDR2 reads SVGEGT. This CDR3 is CASSIGQAEAFF. In nucleotides, the CDR3 is TGTGCCAGCAGTATTGGACAAGCTGAAGCTTTCTTT.

In this sample, this clonotype turned up many times. V gene TRBV7-2 combines with J gene TRBJ1-1; D is unresolved. V dropped 2 bases and J dropped 4 bases, with 11 bases sitting between them. Per the germline V gene, CDR1 is SGHTA and CDR2 is FQGNSA. The CDR3 extends over 14 amino acids. CDR3 loop: CASSLISRATEAFF. The CDR3 region has the DNA TGTGCCAGCAGCTTAATTAGTAGGGCCACTGAAGCTTTCTTT.

About this clonotype itself: It may be a read error: a sequence one base away is much more abundant. The genes are TRBV20-1 and TRBJ2-1; weak D call: TRBD2 (7 bases). Germline-derived CDR1 and CDR2 are DFQATT and SNEGSKA (reference sequence). CDR3 length: 14 amino acids. CDR3 amino acids: CSAEGGTPHNAQFF. CDR3 DNA sequence: TGCAGTGCCGAGGGGGGGACTCCCCACAATGCGCAGTTCTTC.

This clonotype occurred a few times. This chain connects TRBV6-4 to TRBJ2-1; D might be TRBD2 (7 bases). V lost 2 bases, J lost 8 bases, and 28 bases lay in between. CDR1 MRHNA and CDR2 SNTAGT come from the germline V gene. The CDR3 is 19 amino acids. The CDR3 DNA reads as TGTGCCAGCAGTGACCCCTACCACGTAGGGGGGGCTGGAGGGTATGAGCAGTTCTTC. As protein: CASSDPYHVGGAGGYEQFF.

Comment on this clonotype: At one end, the junction sequence differs from germline, possibly due to a read error. The rearrangement uses TRBV27 and TRBJ2-7; 7 positions match TRBD2. Germline V gene sequence: CDR1 MNHEY, CDR2 SMNVEV (reference sequence). There are 15 residues in the CDR3. CDR3 residues: CASSQTAGRSYAQYF. The CDR3 bases are TGTGCCAGCAGTCAAACAGCGGGGAGGTCCTACGCGCAGTACTTC.

Notes on this clonotype: This may come from a read error, since a much larger clone is one base off. The rearrangement joins TRBV29-1 to TRBJ2-3, with 8 bases lining up with TRBD2. The CDR3 runs 13 residues. Germline V lookup: CDR1 SQVTM, CDR2 ANQGSEA. The CDR3 is CSVLLADTGTQYF. The CDR3 region has the DNA TGCAGCGTTCTACTAGCGGACACAGGTACGCAGTATTTT.

The sample holds one count of this clonotype. This sequence joins TRBV19 and TRBJ1-2, with D possibly matching TRBD1 (6 bases). CDR1 is LNHDA, CDR2 SQIVND, per germline (reference sequence). The ends were cut back, 9 bases at V and 5 bases at J, with 16 bases in the middle. This CDR3 is 13 amino acids long. CDR3 region: CASSPTGLYGYTF. The CDR3 DNA is TGTGCCAGCTCCCCAACAGGGCTTTATGGCTACACCTTC.

The V gene is TRBV7-9, the J gene TRBJ2-1, with 8 positions matching TRBD1. V trimming: 1 base; J trimming: 7 bases; junction bases outside the gene matches: 6. The CDR3 spans 15 residues. CDR1 SEHNR and CDR2 FQNEAQ come from the germline V gene (reference sequence). Written as DNA, the CDR3 is TGTGCCAGCAGCTTAGAACAGGGGGTAAAGAATGAGCAGTTCTTC. Its translation: CASSLEQGVKNEQFF. The whole variable domain, remainder taken from reference TRBV7-9 and TRBJ2-1, is DTGVSQNPRHKITKRGQNVTFRCDPISEHNRLYWYRQTLGQGPEFLTYFQNEAQLEKSRLLSDRFSAERPKGSFSTLEIQRTEQGDSAMYLCASSLEQGVKNEQFFGPGTRLTVL.

This clonotype was detected many times. A much larger clonotype is one base distant, so this may be a read error. The chain recombines TRBV7-9 with TRBJ2-3; no clear D. The germline V and J ends were trimmed by 1 base and 2 bases, with 1 base remaining between them. This CDR3 comprises 12 residues. Looked up from germline, CDR1 is SEHNR and CDR2 is FQNEAQ (reference sequence). The CDR3 DNA reads as TGTGCCAGCAGCTTAGACACAGATACGCAGTATTTT. This sequence encodes CASSLDTDTQYF.

This clonotype was counted ten times or more. The CDR3 loop reads CASSLDSWGTEAFF. The CDR3 nucleotides are TGCGCCAGCAGCTTGGACTCCTGGGGCACTGAAGCTTTCTTT. The chain employs TRBV5-1 and TRBJ1-1, with D hard to call. Germline loops: CDR1 SGHRS, CDR2 YFSETQ. V was clipped by 0 bases and J by 4 bases, with 10 bases between them. The CDR3 has 14 amino acids.

This clonotype was seen ten or more times. The chain employs TRBV9 and TRBJ2-2; 9 bases line up with TRBD1. The germline gives CDR1 SGDLS, CDR2 YYNGEE. Trimming cost V 4 bases and J 3 bases; bases outside gene matches: 7. CDR3 length equals 16 residues. The CDR3 DNA reads as TGTGCCAGCAGCCCAAGGGACAGGGTTTACACCGGGGAGCTGTTTTTT. Its translation is CASSPRDRVYTGELFF.

This clonotype has ten or more counts. Here the CDR3 reads CASSTAPGTSIYEQYF. The DNA of the CDR3 is TGTGCCAGCAGTACAGCGCCCGGGACTAGTATCTACGAGCAGTACTTC. The chain couples TRBV28 to TRBJ2-7, with 8 bases fitting TRBD2. The CDR3 has 16 amino acids. CDR1 is MDHEN and CDR2 is SYDVKM in the germline V gene. V was clipped by 5 bases and J by 3 bases; unmatched bases: 12.

V is TRBV27 and J is TRBJ1-1, with unresolved D. V was cut by 8 bases and J by 2 bases, with 12 bases left in between. There are 13 residues in the CDR3. Germline V lookup: CDR1 MNHEY, CDR2 SMNVEV (reference sequence). CDR3 sequence reads: CASGVVQNTEAFF. CDR3 in DNA: TGTGCCAGCGGAGTGGTGCAAAACACTGAAGCTTTCTTT.

This clonotype showed up many times. The V gene is TRBV29-1, the J gene TRBJ1-1, with D possibly being TRBD1 (6 bases). Germline V lookup: CDR1 SQVTM, CDR2 ANQGSEA. This CDR3 has 13 amino acids. Between the trimmed V and J ends, which lost 5 bases and 2 bases, there was a span of 12 bases. The CDR3 sequence: CSVQTGVNTEAFF. Written as DNA, the CDR3 is TGCAGCGTTCAGACAGGAGTTAACACTGAAGCTTTCTTT.

CDR3 sequence reads: CSVVTGSSYNEQFF. CDR3 DNA sequence: TGCAGCGTGGTGACGGGTAGCTCCTACAATGAGCAGTTCTTC. This sequence joins TRBV29-1 and TRBJ2-1; D unresolved. The CDR3 runs 14 residues. Germline values: CDR1 SQVTM, CDR2 ANQGSEA. Deletions cut 6 bases from V and 0 bases from J, with 12 bases between.

A remark on this clonotype: One end of the junction does not line up with germline, which may come from a read error. V usage is TRBV6-2 or TRBV6-3 and J usage is TRBJ2-5; weak D call: TRBD2 (9 bases). Germline-derived CDR1 and CDR2 are MNHEY and SVGEGT. The CDR3 has 17 residues. The CDR3 loop is CASSPQGALAGMETQYF. The CDR3 DNA reads as TGCGCCAGCAGTCCCCAGGGGGCCCTAGCGGGAATGGAGACCCAGTACTTC.

This clonotype has at least ten counts. The CDR3 DNA reads as TGTGCCTGGAGTGTAGGGGCCCGGCCGCCTCCCCAGCATTTT. This encodes CAWSVGARPPPQHF. The chain carries TRBV30 and TRBJ1-5, with D perhaps TRBD1 (5 bases). Trimming left V 0 bases short and J 10 bases short, with 16 bases between. This CDR3 is built from 14 residues. Germline V gene lookup returns CDR1 GTSNPN and CDR2 SVGIG (reference sequence).

This clonotype came up many times. V and J are TRBV27 and TRBJ2-7, with 10 bases matching TRBD1. The germline V gene encodes CDR1 MNHEY and CDR2 SMNVEV (reference sequence). V trimming: 6 bases; J trimming: 6 bases; junction bases outside the gene matches: 8. The CDR3 has 14 residues. CDR3 amino acids: CASSFGTGAGEQYF. The CDR3 nucleotides read TGTGCCAGCAGCTTCGGGACAGGGGCGGGCGAGCAGTACTTC.

The table lists this clonotype with a few counts. This chain connects TRBV5-4 to TRBJ1-1, with TRBD1 as a possible D gene (6 bases). Germline V gene lookup returns CDR1 SGHNT and CDR2 YYREEE (reference sequence). The V end lost 4 bases, the J end lost 8 bases, and 12 bases lay between the germline ends. This CDR3 region has 12 residues. CDR3 residues: CASSDGGSEAFF. Here the CDR3 DNA reads TGTGCCAGCAGCGACGGGGGCTCGGAAGCTTTCTTT.

J is TRBJ2-7 and V is TRBV27; either TRBD1 or TRBD2 may fit D (6 bases each). This CDR3 contains 15 residues. Trimming took off 3 bases at V and 0 bases at J, with 12 bases between the two ends. Germline V CDR1 and CDR2: MNHEY, SMNVEV (reference sequence). The CDR3 DNA reads as TGTGCCAGCAGTTTGAAGGGGGGCACCTCCTACGAGCAGTACTTC. Its translation is CASSLKGGTSYEQYF.

Only a few counts were recorded for this clonotype. This chain links TRBV9 with TRBJ2-7; 7 bases line up with TRBD2. The CDR3 totals 14 residues. Germline V gives CDR1 SGDLS, CDR2 YYNGEE. V lost 4 bases to trimming and J lost 2 bases; unmatched junction nucleotides: 6. CDR3 nucleotides: TGTGCCAGCAGCCCGGGGGGAGGGACCTACGAGCAGTACTTC. This codes for CASSPGGGTYEQYF. Full variable domain (missing parts from reference TRBV9 and TRBJ2-7): DSGVTQTPKHLITATGQRVTLRCSPRSGDLSVYWYQQSLDQGLQFLIQYYNGEERAKGNILERFSAQQFPDLHSELNLSSLELGDSALYFCASSPGGGTYEQYFGPGTRLTVT.

With regard to this clonotype: A much larger clone sits a single nucleotide away, making a read error possible. The chain links TRBV20-1 to TRBJ1-6, with TRBD1 identical over 7 bases. In germline, CDR1 is DFQATT, CDR2 SNEGSKA (reference sequence). The CDR3 has 15 residues. The CDR3 DNA is TGCGGTGCCTTAACAGGGGACGGCTATAATTCACCCCTCCACTTT. It yields the protein CGALTGDGYNSPLHF.